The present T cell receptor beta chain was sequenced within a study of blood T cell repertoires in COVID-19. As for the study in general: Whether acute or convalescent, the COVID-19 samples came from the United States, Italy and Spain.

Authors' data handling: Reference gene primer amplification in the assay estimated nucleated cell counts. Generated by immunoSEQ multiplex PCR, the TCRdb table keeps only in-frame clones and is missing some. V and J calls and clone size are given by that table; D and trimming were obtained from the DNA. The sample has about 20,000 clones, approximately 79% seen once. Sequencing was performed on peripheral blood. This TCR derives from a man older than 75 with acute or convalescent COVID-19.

The CDR3 DNA is TGTGCCAGCAGCCTCAGGGGGGACACTAATGAAAAACTGTTTTTT. Amino acids: CASSLRGDTNEKLFF. The chain couples TRBV16 to TRBJ1-4; TRBD1 matches 7 bases. The CDR3 totals 15 residues. Per the germline V gene, CDR1 is KGHSY and CDR2 is FQNENV. J gave up 2 bases and V 4 bases, and 4 bases lay outside the gene matches.